The count of the clone carrying this T cell receptor (beta chain) is one. Clinical history reported by participants formed the basis on which cohorts were assigned. Recovered status in Cohort 3 required two negative PCRs, clearance, or symptom resolution. This sample was included in a study of blood T cell repertoires in COVID-19. Turning to the study itself: T cells, B-cell-depleted T cells, or PBMCs supplied cDNA or gDNA.

Original handling: It was from reference gene primer amplification that nucleated cell counts were estimated. Method: immunoSEQ multiplex PCR; TCRdb's copy keeps in-frame clones and lacks some. V, J and clone size were drawn from that table, and D and trimming were deduced from the DNA. The sample lists 350,000 to 550,000 clones; approximately 90% were seen once. The CDR3 covers 14 residues. V trimming: 3 bases; J trimming: 8 bases; junction bases outside the gene matches: 6. From germline, CDR1 is SGHKS and CDR2 YYEKEE (reference sequence). The V and J genes are TRBV5-5 and TRBJ2-1, with TRBD2 matching over 9 bases. Sequencing was carried out using PBMCs or T cells enriched from blood (not recorded which). The TCR sequence derives from a man between 25 and 39 years old who had recovered from COVID-19. CDR3 nucleotide sequence: TGTGCCAGCAGCTCCGCCGCGGGAGGGTATGAGCAGTTCTTC. This gives the protein CASSSAAGGYEQFF.